This TCR beta chain stems from a study of control samples from healthy donors and cancer patients. This clone was counted a single time. This CDR3 has 16 residues. Germline V lookup: CDR1 SGHRS, CDR2 YFSETQ. The J segment lost 6 bases and the V segment lost 3 bases, leaving 5 bases of the junction unmatched. Libraries were prepared by immunoSEQ multiplex PCR; TCRdb keeps only in-frame clonotypes and omits some of them. The data hold 150,000 or so clones, with about 93% observed a single time. The sequence was obtained from a woman in her sixties or seventies in good health. Sequenced sample: blood. The rearrangement uses TRBV5-1 and TRBJ2-3; 15 bases line up with TRBD2. The CDR3 DNA is TGCGCCAGCAGCTCGGGACTAGCGGGGGGAGAGGATACGCAGTATTTT. This sequence encodes CASSSGLAGGEDTQYF.